Listed below are T cell receptor beta chains from one sample, sequenced in a study of T cells in localized non-small cell lung cancer. Sequencing was performed with immunoSEQ multiplex PCR; in TCRdb, only in-frame clones are kept and a portion is missing. The table has approximately 15,000 clones, approximately 89% seen once. This specimen consisted of peripheral blood, obtained before any cancer treatment. Receptors were obtained from an older female donor with stage I squamous cell lung carcinoma. CDR3s include the opening cysteine and the closing phenylalanine or tryptophan. A D gene is named only where the DNA matches it firmly. Expanded clones get a size class; other rows say once, few or many, or leave the size out.

d_gene | j_gene | abundance | v_gene | CDR3aa | CDR3nt
TRBD1 | TRBJ1-4 | NA | TRBV6-5 | CASSLDREGEKLFF | TGTGCCAGCAGCCTCGACAGGGAGGGGGAAAAACTGTTTTTT
TRBD2 | TRBJ2-7 | NA | TRBV13 | CASSLGSGGSEQYF | TGTGCCAGCAGCTTAGGTAGCGGGGGGTCAGAGCAGTACTTC
NA | TRBJ2-5 | NA | TRBV19 | CASSIGGGETQYF | TGTGCCAGTAGTATTGGGGGTGGGGAGACCCAGTACTTC
NA | TRBJ2-1 | NA | TRBV27 | CASRALGGNEQFF | TGTGCCAGCAGGGCCCTCGGCGGCAATGAGCAGTTCTTC
NA | TRBJ2-5 | NA | TRBV7-2 | CASSLGQGGTQETQYF | TGTGCCAGCAGCTTAGGACAGGGCGGGACCCAAGAGACCCAGTACTTC
NA | TRBJ1-2 | NA | TRBV4-1 | CASSQDFTRTSYRGGYTF | TGCGCCAGCAGCCAAGATTTCACCCGGACCTCGTACCGGGGTGGCTACACCTTC
TRBD1 | TRBJ1-5 | NA | TRBV4-1 | CASSQIGTGGPLGNQPQHF | TGCGCCAGCAGCCAAATAGGGACAGGGGGTCCTTTGGGCAATCAGCCCCAGCATTTT
TRBD1 | TRBJ1-6 | NA | TRBV5-1 | CASSAETGTNSPLHF | TGCGCCAGCAGCGCAGAGACAGGGACTAATTCACCCCTCCACTTT
TRBD1 | TRBJ1-2 | NA | TRBV7-2 | CASSGQTGDVYGYTF | TGTGCCAGCAGCGGACAGACAGGGGACGTCTATGGCTACACCTTC
NA | TRBJ2-3 | NA | TRBV29-1 | CSVDRQYPSTDTQYF | TGCAGCGTTGATCGACAGTACCCAAGCACAGATACGCAGTATTTT
NA | TRBJ1-2 | once | TRBV6-5 | CASRDNPSSYGYTF | TGTGCCAGCAGGGACAATCCCTCCTCTTATGGCTACACCTTC
TRBD2 | TRBJ2-1 | NA | TRBV6-5 | CASSRLAGEQFF | TGTGCCAGCAGTCGACTAGCGGGAGAGCAGTTCTTC
NA | TRBJ1-5 | NA | TRBV4-1 | CASSQEYSNQPQHF | TGCGCCAGCAGCCAAGAGTATAGCAATCAGCCCCAGCATTTT
NA | TRBJ1-1 | few | TRBV18 | CASSPPRAGETEAFF | TGTGCCAGCTCACCACCGAGGGCCGGGGAGACTGAAGCTTTCTTT
NA | TRBJ2-3 | few | TRBV11-2 | CASSKRAGSTDTQYF | TGTGCCAGCAGCAAAAGGGCAGGGAGCACAGATACGCAGTATTTT